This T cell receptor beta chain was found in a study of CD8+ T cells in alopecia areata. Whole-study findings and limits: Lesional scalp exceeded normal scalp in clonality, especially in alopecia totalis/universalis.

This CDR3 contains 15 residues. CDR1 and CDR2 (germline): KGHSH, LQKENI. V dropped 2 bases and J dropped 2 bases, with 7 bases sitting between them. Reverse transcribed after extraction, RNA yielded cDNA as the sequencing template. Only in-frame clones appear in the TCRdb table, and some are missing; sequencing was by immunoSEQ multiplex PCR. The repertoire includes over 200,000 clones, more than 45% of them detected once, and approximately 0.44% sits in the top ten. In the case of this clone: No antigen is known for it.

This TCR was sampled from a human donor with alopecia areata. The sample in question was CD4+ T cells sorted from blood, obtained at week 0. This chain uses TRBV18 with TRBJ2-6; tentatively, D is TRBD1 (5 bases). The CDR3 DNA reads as TGTGCCAGCTCACCAAGGGGTGCTGGGGCCAACGTCCTGACTTTC. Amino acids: CASSPRGAGANVLTF. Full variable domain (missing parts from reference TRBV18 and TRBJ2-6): NAGVMQNPRHLVRRRGQEARLRCSPMKGHSHVYWYRQLPEEGLKFMVYLQKENIIDESGMPKERFSAEFPKEGPSILRIQQVVRGDSAAYFCASSPRGAGANVLTFGAGSRLTVL.